What follows are 9 T cell receptor beta chains derived from one specimen sequenced in a study of T cells in Graves' hyperthyroidism and ophthalmopathy. RNA transcripts provided the source from which TCR beta CDR3 regions were amplified. First-round RT-PCR with HTBI primers amplified the TCR CDR3 region. From the multiplex PCR reads, TCRdb called clonotypes with MiXCR, one entry per CDR3 protein. The sample includes some 490,000 distinct CDR3 sequences, 22% of them seen just once. Sequences were obtained from blood. These receptors were obtained from a woman in her 70s with Graves' ophthalmopathy.

The V call is TRBV5-1, the J call TRBJ2-1; 8 bases are shared with TRBD2. Losses at the gene ends were 6 bases for V and 2 bases for J; bases not matched to a gene: 13. CDR3 length equals 17 residues. Germline values: CDR1 SGHRS, CDR2 YFSETQ. CDR3 in DNA: TGCGCCAGCACCAAAAAGGTCGGGGGGGTTGCCTACAATGAGCAGTTCTTC. Protein product: CASTKKVGGVAYNEQFF. The variable domain in full, with the rest retrieved from reference TRBV5-1 and TRBJ2-1, is KAGVTQTPRYLIKTRGQQVTLSCSPISGHRSVSWYQQTPGQGLQFLFEYFSETQRNKGNFPGRFSGRQFSNSRSEMNVSTLELGDSALYLCASTKKVGGVAYNEQFFGPGTRLTVL.

This clonotype has at least ten counts. The chain combines TRBV2 with TRBJ2-5; D is possibly TRBD1 (6 bases). The CDR3 has 13 amino acids. Germline V CDR1 and CDR2: SNHLY, FYNNEI. V lost 5 bases and J 8 bases, leaving 15 bases between the germline ends. The CDR3 bases are TGTGCCAGCAGTACGGACGGACAGATAACCCAGTACTTC. Its protein product is CASSTDGQITQYF.

This clonotype occurred a few times. The chain recombines TRBV27 with TRBJ2-4; TRBD2 matches at 7 bases. CDR3 size: 18 residues. Germline lookup yields CDR1 MNHEY and CDR2 SMNVEV (reference sequence). V dropped 5 bases and J dropped 1; count of bases not matched to a gene: 14. The CDR3 nucleotides are TGTGCCAGCAGTCCGCTAATGGGAGGGACCCTCGCCAAAAACATTCAGTACTTC. Translated, it gives CASSPLMGGTLAKNIQYF.

This clonotype has a count of ten or more. The gene calls are TRBV20-1 and TRBJ1-1, with D possibly being TRBD1 (5 bases). Germline V CDR1 and CDR2: DFQATT, SNEGSKA (reference sequence). The V end was cut by 0 bases, the J end by 4 bases, with 9 bases between. This CDR3 is built from 13 residues. CDR3 in amino acids: CSARDQGGTEAFF. CDR3 sequence (DNA): TGCAGTGCTAGAGATCAGGGTGGCACTGAAGCTTTCTTT.

This clonotype has only a few counts. This sequence joins TRBV20-1 and TRBJ2-3; 7 bases align to TRBD2. This CDR3 region has 17 residues. Germline V gives CDR1 DFQATT, CDR2 SNEGSKA (reference sequence). Losses at the gene ends were 6 bases for V and 2 bases for J; bases not matched to a gene: 17. CDR3 amino acids: CSAYLTAGRGLTDTQYF. CDR3 DNA: TGCAGTGCCTATCTCACAGCGGGGCGGGGCCTCACAGATACGCAGTATTTT.

The chain joins TRBV10-3 to TRBJ2-1; D might be TRBD1 (5 bases). The CDR3 is 19 amino acids. The V and J ends lost 2 bases and 8 bases respectively, with 28 bases between them. Germline V gene lookup returns CDR1 ENHRY and CDR2 SYGVKD. CDR3 DNA sequence: TGTGCCATCAGTGAGAGGCAGGGCTCTACACCGTCCGAATCGCATGAGCAGTTCTTC. This sequence encodes CAISERQGSTPSESHEQFF.

V and J are TRBV5-1 and TRBJ2-3; TRBD2 might be the D (6 bases). Trimming took 3 bases from V and 2 from J, leaving 10 bases between them. CDR1 and CDR2 from the germline V gene are SGHRS and YFSETQ. This CDR3 has 14 amino acids. The CDR3 sequence is CASSYSGFTDTQYF. The CDR3 nucleotides are TGCGCCAGCAGCTATAGCGGCTTCACAGATACGCAGTATTTT.

This clonotype has at least ten counts. The J gene is TRBJ2-5, the V gene TRBV7-2, with no clear D. CDR1 is SGHTA and CDR2 is FQGNSA in the germline V gene. V lost 2 bases to trimming and J lost 2 bases, with 6 bases between them. The CDR3 consists of 13 residues. Here the CDR3 DNA reads TGTGCCAGCAGCTTAAGGAGACAAGAGACCCAGTACTTC. It is translated as CASSLRRQETQYF.

This clonotype was found many times. V gene TRBV7-6 combines with J gene TRBJ1-2, with 7 bases matching TRBD1. The CDR3 is made up of 15 amino acids. J gave up 2 bases and V 5 bases, and 8 bases lay outside the gene matches. CDR1 and CDR2 from the germline V gene are SGHVS and FNYEAQ. The CDR3 region is CASSLRQGGNYGYTF. Written as DNA, the CDR3 is TGTGCCAGCAGCCTACGACAGGGCGGCAACTATGGCTACACCTTC.